This T cell receptor (beta chain) came from a study of cytomegalovirus exposure and HLA in healthy donors. Broader study findings: TCR beta sequences reportedly predicted most subjects' HLA-A and HLA-B alleles accurately. The majority of TCR sequences were rare, yet some public TCRs appeared in many donors.

This CDR3 is built from 16 residues. The V segment lost 1 base and the J segment 8 bases; nucleotides outside the gene matches: 9. Per the germline V gene, CDR1 is SGDLS and CDR2 is YYNGEE. As for the donors, each was a healthy bone marrow donor. PCR involved 60 Vbeta and 13 Jbeta primers. Generated by immunoSEQ multiplex PCR, the TCRdb table keeps only in-frame clones and is missing some. This sample has some 190,000 clones, with around four fifths found just once. Turning to this clone: The antigen remains undetermined.

The sequence derives from a man aged 18 to 30 in good health and CMV-seronegative. This sequence joins TRBV9 and TRBJ2-1; 10 bases match TRBD2. The sequenced sample was PBMCs. CDR3 bases: TGTGCCAGCAGCGTAACTAGCGGGAATATACAATATGAGCAGTTCTTC. This translates into CASSVTSGNIQYEQFF.